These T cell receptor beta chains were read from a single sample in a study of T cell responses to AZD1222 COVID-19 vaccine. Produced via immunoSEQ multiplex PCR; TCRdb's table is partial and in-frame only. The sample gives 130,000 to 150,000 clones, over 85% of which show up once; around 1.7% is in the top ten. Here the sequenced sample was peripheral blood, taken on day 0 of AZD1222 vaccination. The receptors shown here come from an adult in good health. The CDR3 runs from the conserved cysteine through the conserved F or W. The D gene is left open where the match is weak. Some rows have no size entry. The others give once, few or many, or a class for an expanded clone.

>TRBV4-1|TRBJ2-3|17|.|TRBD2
TGCGCCAGCAGCCAAGGGTCTGGCGGGAGTTTCGCAGATACGCAGTATTTT
CASSQGSGGSFADTQYF
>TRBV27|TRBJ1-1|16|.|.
TGTGCCAGCAGTTTATTTGGTGGGGGGATGAACACTGAAGCTTTCTTT
CASSLFGGGMNTEAFF
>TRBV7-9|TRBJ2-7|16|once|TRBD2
TGTGCCAGCAGCTACGGGACTAGCGGGAGCAGGTACGAGCAGTACTTC
CASSYGTSGSRYEQYF
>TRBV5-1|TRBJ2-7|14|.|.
TGCGCCAGCAGCTTGGAGATCGGGCTCTACGAGCAGTACTTC
CASSLEIGLYEQYF
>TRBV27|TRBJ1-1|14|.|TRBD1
TGTGCCAGCAGACCGGGACAGGGAGGTACTGAAGCTTTCTTT
CASRPGQGGTEAFF
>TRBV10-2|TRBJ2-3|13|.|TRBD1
TGCGCCACCGATGACAGGGGAGGAGATACGCAGTATTTT
CATDDRGGDTQYF
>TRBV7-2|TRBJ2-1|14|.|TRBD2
TGTGCCAGCAGCTCGGGGACTAGCAACAATGAGCAGTTCTTC
CASSSGTSNNEQFF
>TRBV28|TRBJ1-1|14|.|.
TGTGCCAGCAGTTTATTCTGGGGGACCACTGAAGCTTTCTTT
CASSLFWGTTEAFF
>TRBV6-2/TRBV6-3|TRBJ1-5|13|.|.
TGTGCCAGCACCCCCGGGGGGGGATGGCCCCAGCATTTT
CASTPGGGWPQHF
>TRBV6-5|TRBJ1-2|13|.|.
TGTGCCAGCAGTCTCCGCGGGGATGGCGGCTACACCTTC
CASSLRGDGGYTF
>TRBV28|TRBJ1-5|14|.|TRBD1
TGTGCCAGCAGGCCGGGACAGGGTAATCAGCCCCAGCATTTT
CASRPGQGNQPQHF
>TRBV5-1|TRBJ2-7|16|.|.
TGCGCCAGCAGCTTGGGGACACCAAACGGTGCCTACGAGCAGTACTTC
CASSLGTPNGAYEQYF
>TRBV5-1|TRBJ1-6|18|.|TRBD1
TGCGCCAGCAGCCTGGGGACAGGGCAAGGGGGAACGTATTCACCCCTCCACTTT
CASSLGTGQGGTYSPLHF
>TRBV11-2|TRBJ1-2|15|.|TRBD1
TGTGCCAGCAGCTTTTGGGGAGACAGGGAGTTCGGCTACACCTTC
CASSFWGDREFGYTF
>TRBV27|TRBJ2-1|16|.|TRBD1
TGTGCCAGCAGTTTACTGGCCAGGGGGCCATCCAATGAGCAGTTCTTC
CASSLLARGPSNEQFF
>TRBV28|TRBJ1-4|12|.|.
TGTGCCAGCAGGGACCCTAATGAAAAACTGTTTTTT
CASRDPNEKLFF
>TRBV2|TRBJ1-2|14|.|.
TGTGCCAGCAGTGAATCAGGAGGCGGGTATGGCTACACCTTC
CASSESGGGYGYTF
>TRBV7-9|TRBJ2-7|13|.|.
TGTGCCAGCAGCTGGTGGCCCGCGGGGGAGCAGTACTTC
CASSWWPAGEQYF
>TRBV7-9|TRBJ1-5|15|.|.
TGTGCCAGCAGCTTAGGACAGATTAGCAATCAGCCCCAGCATTTT
CASSLGQISNQPQHF
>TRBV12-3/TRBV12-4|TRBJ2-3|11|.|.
TGTGCCAGCTCGGAGGCGGTGGTTATGTATTTT
CASSEAVVMYF
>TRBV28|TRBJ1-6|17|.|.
TGTGCCAGCAGCCGTACGGGCGGCGGCTGGTTACGTTCACCCCTCCACTTT
CASSRTGGGWLRSPLHF
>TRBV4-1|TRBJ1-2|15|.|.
TGCGCCAGCAGCCAACCCACAGCCTCTGGCTATGGCTACACCTTC
CASSQPTASGYGYTF
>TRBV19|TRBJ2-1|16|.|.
TGTGCCAGTAGTATAGTATCTTTGTCCTCCTACAATGAGCAGTTCTTC
CASSIVSLSSYNEQFF
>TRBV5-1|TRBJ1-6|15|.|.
TGCGCCAGCAGAGATCGGACTTCGGAGGATTCACCCCTCCACTTT
CASRDRTSEDSPLHF
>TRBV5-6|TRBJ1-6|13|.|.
TGTGCCAGCAGCTTGATCCCAAATTCACCCCTCCACTTT
CASSLIPNSPLHF
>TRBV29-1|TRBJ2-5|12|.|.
TGCAGCGTTGCCGGGTTCCGTGAGACCCAGTACTTC
CSVAGFRETQYF
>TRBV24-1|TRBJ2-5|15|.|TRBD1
TGTGCCACCAGTGATTCCGGGACAGGGGGAGAGACCCAGTACTTC
CATSDSGTGGETQYF
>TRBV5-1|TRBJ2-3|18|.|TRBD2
TGCGCCAGCAGCAAAGGACTAGCGGGAGGACGAAGCACAGATACGCAGTATTTT
CASSKGLAGGRSTDTQYF
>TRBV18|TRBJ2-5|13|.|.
TGTGCCAGCCTGGACGGGGCGGGAGAGACCCAGTACTTC
CASLDGAGETQYF
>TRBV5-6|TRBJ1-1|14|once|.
TGTGCCAGCAGCTTGGGTTGGCTAGACACTGAAGCTTTCTTT
CASSLGWLDTEAFF